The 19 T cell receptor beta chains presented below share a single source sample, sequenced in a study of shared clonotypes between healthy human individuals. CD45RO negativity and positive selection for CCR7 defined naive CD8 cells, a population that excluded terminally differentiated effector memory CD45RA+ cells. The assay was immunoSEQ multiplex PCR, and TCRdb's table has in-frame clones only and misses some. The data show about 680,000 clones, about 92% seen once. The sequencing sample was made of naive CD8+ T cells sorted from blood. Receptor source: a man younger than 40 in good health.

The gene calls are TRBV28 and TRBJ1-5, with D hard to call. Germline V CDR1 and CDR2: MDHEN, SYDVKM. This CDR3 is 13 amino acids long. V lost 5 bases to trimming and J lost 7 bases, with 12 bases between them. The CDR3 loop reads CASSPVMDQPQHF. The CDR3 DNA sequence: TGTGCCAGCAGTCCCGTAATGGACCAGCCCCAGCATTTT.

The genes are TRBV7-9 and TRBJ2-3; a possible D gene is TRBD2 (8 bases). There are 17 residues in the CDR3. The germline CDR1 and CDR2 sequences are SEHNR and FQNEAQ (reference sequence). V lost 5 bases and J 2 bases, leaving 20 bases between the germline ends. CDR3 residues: CASSPRGAGGITDTQYF. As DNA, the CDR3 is TGTGCCAGCAGCCCCAGGGGGGCGGGAGGAATCACAGATACGCAGTATTTT. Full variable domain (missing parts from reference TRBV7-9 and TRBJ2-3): DTGVSQNPRHKITKRGQNVTFRCDPISEHNRLYWYRQTLGQGPEFLTYFQNEAQLEKSRLLSDRFSAERPKGSFSTLEIQRTEQGDSAMYLCASSPRGAGGITDTQYFGPGTRLTVL.

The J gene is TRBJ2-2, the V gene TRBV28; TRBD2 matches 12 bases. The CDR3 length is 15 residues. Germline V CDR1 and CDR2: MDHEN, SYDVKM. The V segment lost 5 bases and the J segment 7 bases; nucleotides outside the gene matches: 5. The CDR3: CASSPRLAGVGELFF. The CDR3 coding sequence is TGTGCCAGCAGTCCCCGACTAGCGGGAGTCGGGGAGCTGTTTTTT.

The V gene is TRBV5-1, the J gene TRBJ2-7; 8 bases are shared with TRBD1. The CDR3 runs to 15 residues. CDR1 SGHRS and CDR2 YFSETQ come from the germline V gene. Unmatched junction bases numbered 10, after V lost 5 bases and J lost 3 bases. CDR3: CASRSEWTGLYEQYF. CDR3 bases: TGCGCCAGCAGGTCCGAATGGACAGGGCTCTACGAGCAGTACTTC.

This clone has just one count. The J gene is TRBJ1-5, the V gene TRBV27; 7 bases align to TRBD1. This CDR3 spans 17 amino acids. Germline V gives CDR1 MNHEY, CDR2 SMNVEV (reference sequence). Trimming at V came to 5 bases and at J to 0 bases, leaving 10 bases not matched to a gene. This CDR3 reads CASSQRTGSYSNQPQHF. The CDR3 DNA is TGTGCCAGCAGTCAGAGGACAGGCAGTTATAGCAATCAGCCCCAGCATTTT.

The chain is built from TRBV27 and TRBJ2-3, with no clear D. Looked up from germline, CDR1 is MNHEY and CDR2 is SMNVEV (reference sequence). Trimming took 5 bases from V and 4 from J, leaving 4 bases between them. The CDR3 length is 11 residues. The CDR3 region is CASSRADTQYF. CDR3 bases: TGTGCCAGCAGTAGGGCAGATACGCAGTATTTT.

CDR3 protein: CSVSGTSTYNEQFF. The CDR3 coding sequence is TGCAGCGTGTCCGGGACTAGCACCTACAATGAGCAGTTCTTC. The chain has TRBV29-1 and TRBJ2-1, with TRBD2 identical over 9 bases. J was trimmed by 2 bases and V by 6 bases; bases with no gene match: 5. The germline CDR1 and CDR2 sequences are SQVTM and ANQGSEA. This CDR3 region has 14 residues.

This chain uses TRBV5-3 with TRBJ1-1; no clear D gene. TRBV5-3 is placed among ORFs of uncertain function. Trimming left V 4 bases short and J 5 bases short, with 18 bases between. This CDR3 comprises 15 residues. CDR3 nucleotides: TGTGCCAGAAGCCCTCATACCTTTCCAGGTACTGAAGCTTTCTTT. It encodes CARSPHTFPGTEAFF.

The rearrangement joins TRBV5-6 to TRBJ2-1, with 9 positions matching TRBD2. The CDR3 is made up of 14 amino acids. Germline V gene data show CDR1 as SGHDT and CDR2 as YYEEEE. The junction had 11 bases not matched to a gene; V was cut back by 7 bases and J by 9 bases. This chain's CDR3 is CASCSGTSTGEQFF. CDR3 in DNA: TGTGCCAGCTGTTCCGGGACTAGCACCGGTGAGCAGTTCTTC.

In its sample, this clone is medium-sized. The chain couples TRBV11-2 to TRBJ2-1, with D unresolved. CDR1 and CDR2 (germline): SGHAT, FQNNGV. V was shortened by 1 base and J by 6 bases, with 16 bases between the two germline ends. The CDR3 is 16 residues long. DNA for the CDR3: TGTGCCAGCAGCTTAGTTTACCCGGGTTTCGGCAATGAGCAGTTCTTC. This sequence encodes CASSLVYPGFGNEQFF.

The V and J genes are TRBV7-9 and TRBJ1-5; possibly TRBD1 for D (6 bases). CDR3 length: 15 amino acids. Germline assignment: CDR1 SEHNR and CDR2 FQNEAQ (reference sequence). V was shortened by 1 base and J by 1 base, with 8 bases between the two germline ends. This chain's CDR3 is CASSLEGVSNQPQHF. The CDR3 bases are TGTGCCAGCAGCTTAGAGGGGGTAAGCAATCAGCCCCAGCATTTT.

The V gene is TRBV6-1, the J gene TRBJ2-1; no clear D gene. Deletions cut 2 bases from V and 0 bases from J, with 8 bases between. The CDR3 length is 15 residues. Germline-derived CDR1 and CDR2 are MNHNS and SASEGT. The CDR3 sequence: CASSELESSYNEQFF. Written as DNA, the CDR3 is TGTGCCAGCAGTGAACTAGAAAGCTCCTACAATGAGCAGTTCTTC.

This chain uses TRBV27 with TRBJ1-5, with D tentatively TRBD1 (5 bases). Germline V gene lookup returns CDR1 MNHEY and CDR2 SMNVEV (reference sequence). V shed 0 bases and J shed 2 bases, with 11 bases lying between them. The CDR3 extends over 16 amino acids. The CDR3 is CASSLSPTGGNQPQHF. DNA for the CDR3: TGTGCCAGCAGTTTATCCCCCACAGGTGGCAATCAGCCCCAGCATTTT.

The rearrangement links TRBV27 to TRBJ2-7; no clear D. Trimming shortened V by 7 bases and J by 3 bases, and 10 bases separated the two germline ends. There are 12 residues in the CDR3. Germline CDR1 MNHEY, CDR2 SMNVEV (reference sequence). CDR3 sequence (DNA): TGTGCCAGCATAGGGTTCGACTACGAGCAGTACTTC. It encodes CASIGFDYEQYF.

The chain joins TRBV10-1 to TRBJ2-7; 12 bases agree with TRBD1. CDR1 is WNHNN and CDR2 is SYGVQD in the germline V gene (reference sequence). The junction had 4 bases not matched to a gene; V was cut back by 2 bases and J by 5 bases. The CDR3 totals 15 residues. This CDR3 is CASSEGDRGLDEQYF. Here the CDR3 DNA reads TGCGCCAGCAGTGAGGGGGACAGGGGGCTAGACGAGCAGTACTTC.

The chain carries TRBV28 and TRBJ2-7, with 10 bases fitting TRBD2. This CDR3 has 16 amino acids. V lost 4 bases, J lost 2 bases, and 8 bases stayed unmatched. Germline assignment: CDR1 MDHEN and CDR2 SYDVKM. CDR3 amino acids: CASSYTSGTNAYEQYF. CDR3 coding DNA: TGTGCCAGCAGTTACACTAGCGGGACCAACGCCTACGAGCAGTACTTC.

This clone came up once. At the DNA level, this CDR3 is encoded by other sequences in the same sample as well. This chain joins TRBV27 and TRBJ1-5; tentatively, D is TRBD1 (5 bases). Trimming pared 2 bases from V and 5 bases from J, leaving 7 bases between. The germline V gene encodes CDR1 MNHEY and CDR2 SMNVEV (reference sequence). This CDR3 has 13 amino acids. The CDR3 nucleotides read TGTGCCAGCAGTTTAGGGGGGGATCAGCCCCAGCATTTT. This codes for CASSLGGDQPQHF.

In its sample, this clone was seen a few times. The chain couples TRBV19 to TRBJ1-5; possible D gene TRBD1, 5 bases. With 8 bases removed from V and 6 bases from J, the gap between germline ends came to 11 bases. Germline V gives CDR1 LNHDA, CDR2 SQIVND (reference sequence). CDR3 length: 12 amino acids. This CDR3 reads CASLGRGQPQHF. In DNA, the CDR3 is TGTGCCAGTCTGGGGCGGGGTCAGCCCCAGCATTTT.

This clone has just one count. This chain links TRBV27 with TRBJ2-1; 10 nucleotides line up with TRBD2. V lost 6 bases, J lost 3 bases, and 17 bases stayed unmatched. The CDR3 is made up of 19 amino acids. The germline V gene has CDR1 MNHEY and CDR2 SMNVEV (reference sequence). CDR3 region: CASSFGLAVSLDLYNEQFF. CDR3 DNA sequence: TGTGCCAGCAGCTTCGGACTAGCGGTCTCCCTTGACCTCTACAATGAGCAGTTCTTC.